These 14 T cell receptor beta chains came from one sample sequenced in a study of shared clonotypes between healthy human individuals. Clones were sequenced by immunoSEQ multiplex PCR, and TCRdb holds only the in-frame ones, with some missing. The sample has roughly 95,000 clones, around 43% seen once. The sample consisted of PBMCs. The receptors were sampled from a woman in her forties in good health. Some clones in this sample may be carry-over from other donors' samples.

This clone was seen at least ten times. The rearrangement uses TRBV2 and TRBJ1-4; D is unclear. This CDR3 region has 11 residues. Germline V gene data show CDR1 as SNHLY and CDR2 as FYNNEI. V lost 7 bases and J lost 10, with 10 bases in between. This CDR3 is CASTAGSKLFF. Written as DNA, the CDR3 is TGTGCCAGCACGGCGGGATCAAAACTGTTTTTT.

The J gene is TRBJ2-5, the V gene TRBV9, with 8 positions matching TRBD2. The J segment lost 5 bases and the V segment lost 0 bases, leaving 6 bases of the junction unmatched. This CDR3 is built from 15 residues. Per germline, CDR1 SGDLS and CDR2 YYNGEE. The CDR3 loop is CASSVGAGVAETQYF. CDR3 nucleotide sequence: TGTGCCAGCAGCGTAGGAGCGGGAGTTGCTGAGACCCAGTACTTC.

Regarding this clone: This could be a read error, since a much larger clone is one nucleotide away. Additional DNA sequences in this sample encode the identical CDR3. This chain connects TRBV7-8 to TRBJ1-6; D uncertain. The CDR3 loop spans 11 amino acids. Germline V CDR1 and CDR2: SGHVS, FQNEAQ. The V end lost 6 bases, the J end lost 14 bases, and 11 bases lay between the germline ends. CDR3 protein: CASSLTRALHF. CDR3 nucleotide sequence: TGTGCCAGCAGTCTCACAAGGGCCCTCCACTTT.

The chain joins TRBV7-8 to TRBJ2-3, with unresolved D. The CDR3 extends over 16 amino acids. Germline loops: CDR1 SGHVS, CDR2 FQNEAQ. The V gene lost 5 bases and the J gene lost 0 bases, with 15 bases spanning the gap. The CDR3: CASSTFPASSTDTQYF. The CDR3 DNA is TGTGCCAGCAGCACATTTCCGGCGTCTAGCACAGATACGCAGTATTTT.

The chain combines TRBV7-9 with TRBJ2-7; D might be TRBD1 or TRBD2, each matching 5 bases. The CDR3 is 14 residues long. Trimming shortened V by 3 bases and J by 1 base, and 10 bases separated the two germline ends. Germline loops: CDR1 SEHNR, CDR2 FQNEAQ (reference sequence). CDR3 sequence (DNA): TGTGCCAGCAGCTTGTGGGGGTATTCCTACGAGCAGTACTTC. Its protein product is CASSLWGYSYEQYF. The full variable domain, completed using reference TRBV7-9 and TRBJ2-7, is DTGVSQNPRHKITKRGQNVTFRCDPISEHNRLYWYRQTLGQGPEFLTYFQNEAQLEKSRLLSDRFSAERPKGSFSTLEIQRTEQGDSAMYLCASSLWGYSYEQYFGPGTRLTVT.

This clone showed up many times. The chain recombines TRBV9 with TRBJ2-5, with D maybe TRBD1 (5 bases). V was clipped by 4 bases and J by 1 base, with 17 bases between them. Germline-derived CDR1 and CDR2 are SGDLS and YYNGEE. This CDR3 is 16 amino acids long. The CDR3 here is CASSRGALSGQETQYF. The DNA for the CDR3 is TGTGCCAGCAGCCGTGGGGCCCTTTCAGGCCAAGAGACCCAGTACTTC. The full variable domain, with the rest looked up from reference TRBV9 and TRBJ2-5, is DSGVTQTPKHLITATGQRVTLRCSPRSGDLSVYWYQQSLDQGLQFLIQYYNGEERAKGNILERFSAQQFPDLHSELNLSSLELGDSALYFCASSRGALSGQETQYFGPGTRLLVL.

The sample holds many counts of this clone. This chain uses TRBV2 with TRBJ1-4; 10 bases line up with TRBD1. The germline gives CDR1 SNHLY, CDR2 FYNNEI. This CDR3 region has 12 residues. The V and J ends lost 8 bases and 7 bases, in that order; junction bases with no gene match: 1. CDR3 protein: CASRDRGEKLFF. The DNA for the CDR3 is TGTGCCAGCCGGGACAGGGGTGAAAAACTGTTTTTT.

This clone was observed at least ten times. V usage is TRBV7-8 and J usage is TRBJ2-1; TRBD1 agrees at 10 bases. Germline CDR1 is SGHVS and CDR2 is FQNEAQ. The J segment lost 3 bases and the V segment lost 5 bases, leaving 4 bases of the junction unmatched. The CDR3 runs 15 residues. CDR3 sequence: CASSRQGAYYNEQFF. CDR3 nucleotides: TGTGCCAGCAGCCGACAGGGGGCTTACTACAATGAGCAGTTCTTC.

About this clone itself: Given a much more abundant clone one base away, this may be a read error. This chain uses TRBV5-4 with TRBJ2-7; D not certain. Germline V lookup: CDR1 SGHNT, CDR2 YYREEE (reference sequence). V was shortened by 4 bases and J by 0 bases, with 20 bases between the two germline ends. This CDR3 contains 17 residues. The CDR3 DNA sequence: TGTGCCAGCAGCCCAATTGGTGTGCGTACAGTCTCCTACGAGCAGTACTTC. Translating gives CASSPIGVRTVSYEQYF.

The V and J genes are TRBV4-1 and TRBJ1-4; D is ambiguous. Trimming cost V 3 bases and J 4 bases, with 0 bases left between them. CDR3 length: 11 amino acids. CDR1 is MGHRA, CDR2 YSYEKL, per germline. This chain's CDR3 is CASSHNEKLFF. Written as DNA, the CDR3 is TGCGCCAGCAGCCATAATGAAAAACTGTTTTTT.

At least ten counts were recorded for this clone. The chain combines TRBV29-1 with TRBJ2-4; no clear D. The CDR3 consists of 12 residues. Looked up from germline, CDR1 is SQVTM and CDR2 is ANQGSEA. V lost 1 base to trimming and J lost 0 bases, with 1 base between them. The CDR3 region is CSVEVAKNIQYF. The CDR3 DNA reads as TGCAGCGTTGAAGTAGCCAAAAACATTCAGTACTTC. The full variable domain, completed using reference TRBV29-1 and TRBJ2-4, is SAVISQKPSRDICQRGTSLTIQCQVDSQVTMMFWYRQQPGQSLTLIATANQGSEATYESGFVIDKFPISRPNLTFSTLTVSNMSPEDSSIYLCSVEVAKNIQYFGAGTRLSVL.

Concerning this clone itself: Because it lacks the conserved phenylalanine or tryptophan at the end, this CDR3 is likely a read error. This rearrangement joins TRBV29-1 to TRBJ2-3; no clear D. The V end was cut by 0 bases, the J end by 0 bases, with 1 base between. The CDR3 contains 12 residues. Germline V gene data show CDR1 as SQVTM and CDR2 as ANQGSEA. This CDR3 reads CSVEDSTDTQYS. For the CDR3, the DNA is TGCAGCGTTGAAGACAGCACAGATACGCAGTATTCT.

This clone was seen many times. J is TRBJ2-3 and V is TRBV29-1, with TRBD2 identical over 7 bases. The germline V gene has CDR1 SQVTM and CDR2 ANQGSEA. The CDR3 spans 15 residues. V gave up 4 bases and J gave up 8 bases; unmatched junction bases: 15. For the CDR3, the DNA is TGCAGCGTTGCCCCCAGCGGGGACGTGGTGGGTACGCAGTATTTT. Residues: CSVAPSGDVVGTQYF.

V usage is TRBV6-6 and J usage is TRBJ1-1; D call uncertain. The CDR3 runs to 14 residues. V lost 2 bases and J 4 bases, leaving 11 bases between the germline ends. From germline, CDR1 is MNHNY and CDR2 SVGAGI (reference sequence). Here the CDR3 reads CASSYQPGSTEAFF. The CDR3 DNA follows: TGTGCCAGCAGTTACCAGCCGGGGAGCACTGAAGCTTTCTTT.